This paragraph covers one T cell receptor (beta chain) sequence. Study processing details: Nucleated cell counts were estimated from reference gene primer amplification. The protocol was immunoSEQ multiplex PCR, while the TCRdb copy is restricted to in-frame clones and leaves out a portion. V and J calls plus clone size are reproduced from that table; the DNA served to infer D and trimming. The data contain approximately 100,000 clones, roughly 80% of them singletons. The data originate from a study of blood T cell repertoires in COVID-19. For the study at large: PBMCs, B-cell-depleted T cells, or T cells were the source of the cDNA or gDNA that made up the material.

V gave up 3 bases and J gave up 2 bases, with 14 bases separating them. Germline loops: CDR1 SGDLS, CDR2 YYNGEE. The CDR3 contains 15 residues. The chain couples TRBV9 to TRBJ1-2, with a possible D match to TRBD1 (6 bases). The sequenced material came from peripheral blood. The sequence was collected from a human donor in a cohort sampled during active COVID-19. The CDR3 here is CASSADRQLNYGYTF. As DNA, the CDR3 is TGTGCCAGCAGCGCGGACAGACAGCTCAACTATGGCTACACCTTC. Full variable domain (rest looked up from reference TRBV9 and TRBJ1-2): DSGVTQTPKHLITATGQRVTLRCSPRSGDLSVYWYQQSLDQGLQFLIQYYNGEERAKGNILERFSAQQFPDLHSELNLSSLELGDSALYFCASSADRQLNYGYTFGSGTRLTVV.